The 21 T cell receptor beta chains presented below share a single source sample, sequenced in a study of T cells in Graves' hyperthyroidism and ophthalmopathy. Researchers amplified the TCR beta CDR3 regions from RNA transcripts. A set of HTBI primers served as the primers for a first-round RT-PCR of the TCR CDR3. MiXCR was run by TCRdb on the multiplex PCR reads, yielding one entry per CDR3 protein. The profile covers 250,000 or so distinct CDR3 sequences, with over 15% appearing a single time and more than 25% taken by the ten largest. Sequencing was done on a sample of blood. The receptors were gathered from a woman younger than 35 with Graves' ophthalmopathy.

In this sample, this clonotype turned up many times. This chain links TRBV28 with TRBJ1-6; 7 bases map to TRBD1. CDR1 is MDHEN, CDR2 SYDVKM, per germline. V lost 5 bases, J lost 10 bases, and 11 bases stayed unmatched. CDR3 length equals 15 residues. CDR3 nucleotide sequence: TGTGCCAGCAGTCGGGTCGCAGGGGGAGACTCACCCCTCCACTTT. Translated, it gives CASSRVAGGDSPLHF. The whole variable domain, filled in from reference TRBV28 and TRBJ1-6, reads DVKVTQSSRYLVKRTGEKVFLECVQDMDHENMFWYRQDPGLGLRLIYFSYDVKMKEKGDIPEGYSVSREKKERFSLILESASTNQTSMYLCASSRVAGGDSPLHFGNGTRLTVT.

This clonotype appeared many times. The V gene is TRBV7-2, the J gene TRBJ1-6; D uncertain. There are 13 residues in the CDR3. V lost 3 bases, J lost 12 bases, and 12 bases lay in between. Germline lookup yields CDR1 SGHTA and CDR2 FQGNSA. The CDR3 is CASSLARRQPLHF. The CDR3 DNA sequence: TGTGCCAGCAGCTTGGCTCGTCGGCAACCCCTCCACTTT.

This clonotype was counted a few times. This chain joins TRBV19 and TRBJ2-1, with D hard to call. The germline V gene encodes CDR1 LNHDA and CDR2 SQIVND (reference sequence). Trimming pared 6 bases from V and 6 bases from J, leaving 18 bases between. The CDR3 has 15 amino acids. CDR3 in DNA: TGTGCCAGTAGGAACATAAATTCTAGAACCAATGAGCAGTTCTTC. It specifies CASRNINSRTNEQFF.

This clonotype was observed many times. The chain uses TRBV20-1 and TRBJ1-2; a weak D match, TRBD1 (5 bases). This CDR3 has 13 amino acids. Germline loops: CDR1 DFQATT, CDR2 SNEGSKA (reference sequence). Trimming removed 4 bases from V and 4 bases from J, with 13 bases in between. CDR3 sequence (DNA): TGCAGTGCTAATCCCCCAGGGCTCTATGGCTACACCTTC. The encoded protein is CSANPPGLYGYTF.

This clonotype was seen repeatedly, ten times or more. The chain has TRBV24-1 and TRBJ1-2; D gene ambiguous. Deletions cut 5 bases from V and 8 bases from J, with 14 bases between. The V gene's germline CDR1 is KGHDR and CDR2 SFDVKD. The CDR3 has 13 residues. DNA for the CDR3: TGTGCCACCAGTGGGGAGGGTAGAGGCGGCTACACCTTC. Its translation is CATSGEGRGGYTF.

In this sample, this clonotype turned up a few times. This chain connects TRBV3-1 to TRBJ1-1; D unclear. V lost 8 bases, J lost 4 bases, and 11 bases lay in between. CDR1 LGHDT and CDR2 YNNKEL come from the germline V gene (reference sequence). The CDR3 sequence is 12 residues long. The CDR3 loop reads CASQVQFTEAFF. DNA of the CDR3: TGTGCCAGCCAAGTTCAATTCACTGAAGCTTTCTTT.

This clonotype came up many times. The chain has TRBV20-1 and TRBJ2-3; D is ambiguous. The CDR3 contains 16 residues. V was shortened by 0 bases and J by 0 bases, with 13 bases between the two germline ends. Germline values: CDR1 DFQATT, CDR2 SNEGSKA (reference sequence). CDR3 in DNA: TGCAGTGCTAGAGATAAGGCACGCCTGAGCACAGATACGCAGTATTTT. Protein: CSARDKARLSTDTQYF.

This chain connects TRBV7-2 to TRBJ2-2; TRBD2 agrees at 10 bases. J gave up 4 bases and V 6 bases, and 5 bases lay outside the gene matches. The germline gives CDR1 SGHTA, CDR2 FQGNSA. This CDR3 region has 15 residues. CDR3 residues: CASRELAGTTGELFF. The CDR3 DNA follows: TGTGCCAGCAGAGAACTAGCGGGGACCACCGGGGAGCTGTTTTTT.

This clonotype was counted many times. V usage is TRBV27 and J usage is TRBJ2-2; tentative D call: TRBD2 (5 bases). The CDR3 is made up of 15 amino acids. V was shortened by 8 bases and J by 0 bases, with 13 bases between the two germline ends. Germline lookup yields CDR1 MNHEY and CDR2 SMNVEV (reference sequence). CDR3 region: CASRRAAANTGELFF. The DNA for the CDR3 is TGTGCCAGCCGTCGAGCGGCCGCGAACACCGGGGAGCTGTTTTTT.

This clonotype came up many times. V is TRBV6-1 and J is TRBJ1-1; possible D gene TRBD1, 5 bases. This CDR3 is 11 amino acids long. Between the trimmed V and J ends, which lost 11 bases and 1 base, there was a span of 8 bases. The germline V gene encodes CDR1 MNHNS and CDR2 SASEGT. CDR3 loop: CAAQGNTEAFF. In DNA form, the CDR3 reads TGTGCCGCTCAGGGGAACACTGAAGCTTTCTTT.

This clonotype appeared many times. V and J are TRBV7-9 and TRBJ2-7; D may be TRBD2 (6 bases). V shed 2 bases and J shed 6 bases, with 8 bases lying between them. The CDR3 runs to 12 residues. Germline CDR1 is SEHNR and CDR2 is FQNEAQ (reference sequence). This chain's CDR3 is CASSLFGGEQYF. The CDR3 region has the DNA TGTGCCAGCAGCTTATTCGGGGGCGAGCAGTACTTC.

This clonotype was recorded many times. The J gene is TRBJ1-2, the V gene TRBV7-3; 8 nucleotides agree with TRBD1. The CDR3 consists of 15 residues. Unmatched junction bases numbered 9, after V lost 5 bases and J lost 4 bases. Germline lookup yields CDR1 SGHTA and CDR2 FQGTGA. Here the CDR3 DNA reads TGTGCCAGCAGCCCCAATCGGACAGGGAGCTATGGCTACACCTTC. Its translation: CASSPNRTGSYGYTF.

V gene TRBV7-2 combines with J gene TRBJ2-1, with no clear D. V lost 0 bases, J lost 0 bases, and 9 bases lay in between. The CDR3 spans 16 residues. The V gene's germline CDR1 is SGHTA and CDR2 FQGNSA. The CDR3 DNA sequence: TGTGCCAGCAGCTTAGCTGGTGATAGCTCCTACAATGAGCAGTTCTTC. Translated, it gives CASSLAGDSSYNEQFF.

There are many counts of this clonotype. The chain carries TRBV12-3 or TRBV12-4 and TRBJ2-3, with TRBD1 identical over 7 bases. The CDR3 is 15 residues long. The V segment lost 4 bases and the J segment 4 bases; nucleotides outside the gene matches: 8. This CDR3 reads CASSSRQGISDTQYF. The DNA for the CDR3 is TGTGCCAGCAGTTCTCGACAGGGTATATCAGATACGCAGTATTTT.

The CDR3 loop reads CASSVGGGAGTGELFF. CDR3 in DNA: TGTGCCAGCAGCGTAGGAGGGGGGGCCGGTACCGGGGAGCTGTTTTTT. This chain joins TRBV9 and TRBJ2-2; TRBD2 might be the D (7 bases). The germline V gene encodes CDR1 SGDLS and CDR2 YYNGEE. V gave up 0 bases and J gave up 5 bases, with 14 bases separating them. CDR3 length: 16 amino acids. Combining the CDR3 with reference TRBV9 and TRBJ2-2 gives the whole variable domain DSGVTQTPKHLITATGQRVTLRCSPRSGDLSVYWYQQSLDQGLQFLIQYYNGEERAKGNILERFSAQQFPDLHSELNLSSLELGDSALYFCASSVGGGAGTGELFFGEGSRLTVL.

This clonotype has a handful of counts. The chain employs TRBV27 and TRBJ2-1, with 8 bases that match TRBD2. Germline CDR1 and CDR2: MNHEY and SMNVEV (reference sequence). V lost 7 bases to trimming and J lost 2 bases; unmatched junction nucleotides: 7. The length of the CDR3 is 15 residues. In DNA form, the CDR3 reads TGTGCCAGCACCACCGGGGGGGGGCCCTACAATGAGCAGTTCTTC. Translating gives CASTTGGGPYNEQFF.

This clonotype was found many times. The rearrangement links TRBV5-1 to TRBJ2-3, with D perhaps matching TRBD1 (5 bases). V was shortened by 5 bases and J by 3 bases, with 16 bases between the two germline ends. There are 15 residues in the CDR3. Germline loops: CDR1 SGHRS, CDR2 YFSETQ. The CDR3 sequence: CASRTDKGRTDTQYF. The CDR3 DNA follows: TGCGCCAGCAGGACGGACAAGGGTCGTACAGATACGCAGTATTTT.

This clonotype turned up a few times. The DNA of the CDR3 is TGTGCCAGCAGTTTATTCCCTGGAATCAGGTCTGGGGCCAACGTCCTGACTTTC. It yields the protein CASSLFPGIRSGANVLTF. The V gene is TRBV28, the J gene TRBJ2-6; no definite D call. V was cut by 1 base and J by 1 base, with 14 bases left in between. Per the germline V gene, CDR1 is MDHEN and CDR2 is SYDVKM. This CDR3 is 18 amino acids long.

This clonotype has a count of ten or more. The V gene is TRBV2, the J gene TRBJ1-4; D is unresolved. Trimming stripped 6 bases from V and 0 bases from J, with 8 bases between. The CDR3 runs to 14 residues. The germline V gene has CDR1 SNHLY and CDR2 FYNNEI. The CDR3 sequence is CASRMTATNEKLFF. Written as DNA, the CDR3 is TGTGCCAGCAGGATGACGGCAACTAATGAAAAACTGTTTTTT.

This clonotype was counted ten times or more. The rearrangement uses TRBV15 and TRBJ1-2, with unresolved D. From germline, CDR1 is LNHNV and CDR2 YYDKDF (reference sequence). CDR3 length: 13 amino acids. With 5 bases removed from V and 2 bases from J, the gap between germline ends came to 9 bases. The CDR3 region has the DNA TGTGCCACCAGCCCTTCGGGGAACTATGGCTACACCTTC. Translated: CATSPSGNYGYTF.

This clonotype has ten or more counts. The chain carries TRBV30 and TRBJ1-4; D remains ambiguous. Germline V gives CDR1 GTSNPN, CDR2 SVGIG (reference sequence). The CDR3 length is 14 residues. Trimming cost V 1 base and J 7 bases, with 13 bases left between them. CDR3 sequence reads: CAWSGGVWSEKLFF. For the CDR3, the DNA is TGTGCCTGGAGTGGTGGGGTCTGGAGTGAAAAACTGTTTTTT.